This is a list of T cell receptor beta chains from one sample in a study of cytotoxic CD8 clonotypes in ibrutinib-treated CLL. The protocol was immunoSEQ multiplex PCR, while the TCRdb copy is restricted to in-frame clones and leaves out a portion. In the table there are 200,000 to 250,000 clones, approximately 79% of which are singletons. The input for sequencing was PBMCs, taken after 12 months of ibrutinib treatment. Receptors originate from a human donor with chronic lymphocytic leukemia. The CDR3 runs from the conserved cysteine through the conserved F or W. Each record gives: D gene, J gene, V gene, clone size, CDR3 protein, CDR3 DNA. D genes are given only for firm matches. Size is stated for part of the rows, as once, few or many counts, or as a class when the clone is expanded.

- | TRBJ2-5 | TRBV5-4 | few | CATQERNQETQYF | TGTGCCACACAAGAGCGGAACCAAGAGACCCAGTACTTC
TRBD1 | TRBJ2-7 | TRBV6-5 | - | CASSYGRGLEQYF | TGTGCCAGCAGTTACGGCAGGGGGCTCGAGCAGTACTTC
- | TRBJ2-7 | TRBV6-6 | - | CASSQQDRGVGEQYF | TGTGCCAGCAGTCAACAGGATCGTGGGGTCGGCGAGCAGTACTTC
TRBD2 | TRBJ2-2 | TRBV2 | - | CAGRGETGELFF | TGTGCTGGGCGGGGGGAAACCGGGGAGCTGTTTTTT
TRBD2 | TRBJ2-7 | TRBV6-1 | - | CASSEETSGRSYEQYF | TGTGCCAGCAGTGAAGAGACTAGCGGGCGCTCCTACGAGCAGTACTTC
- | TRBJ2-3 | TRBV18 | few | CASSPIPGDTQYF | TGTGCCAGCTCACCAATCCCCGGGGATACGCAGTATTTT
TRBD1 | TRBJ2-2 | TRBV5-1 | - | CASSALTGASTGELFF | TGCGCCAGCAGCGCGTTGACAGGGGCTTCCACCGGGGAGCTGTTTTTT
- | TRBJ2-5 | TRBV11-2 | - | CASSLGVNQETQYF | TGTGCCAGCAGCTTAGGGGTAAATCAAGAGACCCAGTACTTC
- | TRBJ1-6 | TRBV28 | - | CASIDTRNSPLHF | TGTGCCAGCATCGATACGAGAAATTCACCCCTCCACTTT
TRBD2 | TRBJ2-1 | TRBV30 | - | CAWSVIASGPHNEQFF | TGTGCCTGGAGTGTCATCGCTAGCGGGCCCCACAATGAGCAGTTCTTC
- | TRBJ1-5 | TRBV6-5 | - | CASTQGYSNQPQHF | TGTGCCAGCACCCAGGGGTATAGCAATCAGCCCCAGCATTTT
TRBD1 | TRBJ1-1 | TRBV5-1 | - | CASSLPGQGGPEAFF | TGCGCCAGCAGCTTGCCGGGACAGGGTGGACCTGAAGCTTTCTTT
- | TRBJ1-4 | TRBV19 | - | CASSIGGTNEKLFF | TGTGCCAGTAGTATCGGAGGGACTAATGAAAAACTGTTTTTT
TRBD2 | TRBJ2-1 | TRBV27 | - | CASSKNKGSGSYVRNEQFF | TGTGCCAGCAGTAAAAACAAAGGTAGCGGGAGTTATGTCAGGAATGAGCAGTTCTTC
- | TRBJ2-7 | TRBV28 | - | CASSFPAREQYF | TGTGCCAGCAGTTTCCCGGCAAGGGAGCAGTACTTC
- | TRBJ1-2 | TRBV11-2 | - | CASGPIRGPLTHYGYTF | TGTGCCAGCGGTCCCATCCGGGGCCCCCTCACCCACTATGGCTACACCTTC
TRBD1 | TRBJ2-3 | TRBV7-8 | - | CASSSGTGSADTQYF | TGTGCCAGCAGCTCCGGGACAGGGAGTGCAGATACGCAGTATTTT
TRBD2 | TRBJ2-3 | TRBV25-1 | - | CASSEGAGREADTQYF | TGTGCCAGCAGTGAAGGGGCAGGGAGGGAGGCAGATACGCAGTATTTT